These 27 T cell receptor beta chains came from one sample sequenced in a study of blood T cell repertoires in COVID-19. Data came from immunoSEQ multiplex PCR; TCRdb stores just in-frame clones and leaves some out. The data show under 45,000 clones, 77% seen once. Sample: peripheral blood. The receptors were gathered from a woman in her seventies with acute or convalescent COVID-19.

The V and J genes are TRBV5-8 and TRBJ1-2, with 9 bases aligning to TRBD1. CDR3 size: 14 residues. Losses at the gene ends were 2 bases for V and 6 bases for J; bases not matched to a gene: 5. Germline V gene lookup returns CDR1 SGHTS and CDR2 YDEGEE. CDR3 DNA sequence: TGTGCCAGCAGCTTACCCGGGACAGGGAATGGCTACACCTTC. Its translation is CASSLPGTGNGYTF.

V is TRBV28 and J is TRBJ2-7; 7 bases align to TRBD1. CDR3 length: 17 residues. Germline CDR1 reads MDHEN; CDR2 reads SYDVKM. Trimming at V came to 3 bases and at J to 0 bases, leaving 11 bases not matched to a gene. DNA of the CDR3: TGTGCCAGCAGTTTCCCCGATTCTGACAGGGACTCCTACGAGCAGTACTTC. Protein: CASSFPDSDRDSYEQYF.

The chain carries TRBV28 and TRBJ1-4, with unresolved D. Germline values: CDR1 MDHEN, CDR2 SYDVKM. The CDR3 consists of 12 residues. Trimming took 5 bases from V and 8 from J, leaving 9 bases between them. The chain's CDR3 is CASSTLGEKLFF. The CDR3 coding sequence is TGTGCCAGCAGTACACTCGGGGAAAAACTGTTTTTT.

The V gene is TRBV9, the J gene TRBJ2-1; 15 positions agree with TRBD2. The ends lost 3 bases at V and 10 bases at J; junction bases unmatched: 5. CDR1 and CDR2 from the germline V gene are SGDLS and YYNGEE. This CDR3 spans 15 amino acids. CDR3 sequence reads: CASSGGLAGGREQFF. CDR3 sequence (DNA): TGTGCCAGCAGCGGTGGACTAGCGGGAGGGAGAGAGCAGTTCTTC.

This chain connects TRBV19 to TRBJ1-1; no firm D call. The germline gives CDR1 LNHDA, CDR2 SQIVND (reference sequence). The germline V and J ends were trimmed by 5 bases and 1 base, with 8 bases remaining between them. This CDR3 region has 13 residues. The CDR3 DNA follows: TGTGCCAGTAGTTTTACTACGAACACTGAAGCTTTCTTT. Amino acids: CASSFTTNTEAFF. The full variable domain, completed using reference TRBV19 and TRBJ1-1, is DGGITQSPKYLFRKEGQNVTLSCEQNLNHDAMYWYRQDPGQGLRLIYYSQIVNDFQKGDIAEGYSVSREKKESFPLTVTSAQKNPTAFYLCASSFTTNTEAFFGQGTRLTVV.

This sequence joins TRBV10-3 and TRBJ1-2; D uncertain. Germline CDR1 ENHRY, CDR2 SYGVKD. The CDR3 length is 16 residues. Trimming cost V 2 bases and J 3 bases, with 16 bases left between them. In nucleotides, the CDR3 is TGTGCCATCAGTGAGACCCACCTGAGAGTTCACTATGGCTACACCTTC. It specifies CAISETHLRVHYGYTF.

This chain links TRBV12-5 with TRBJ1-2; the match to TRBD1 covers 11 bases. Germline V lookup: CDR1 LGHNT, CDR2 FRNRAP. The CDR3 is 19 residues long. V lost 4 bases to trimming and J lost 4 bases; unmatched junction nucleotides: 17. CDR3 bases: TGTGCTAGTGGTTCCGATGCTCCGGGACAGGGGGTTCGGGGCTATGGCTACACCTTC. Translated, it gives CASGSDAPGQGVRGYGYTF.

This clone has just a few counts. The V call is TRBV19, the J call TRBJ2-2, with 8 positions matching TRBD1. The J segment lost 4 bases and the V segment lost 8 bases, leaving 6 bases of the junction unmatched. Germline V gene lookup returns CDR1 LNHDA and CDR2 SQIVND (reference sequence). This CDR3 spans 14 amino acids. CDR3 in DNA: TGTGCCAGTTCCCAGGGGGCAGGCACCGGGGAGCTGTTTTTT. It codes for CASSQGAGTGELFF.

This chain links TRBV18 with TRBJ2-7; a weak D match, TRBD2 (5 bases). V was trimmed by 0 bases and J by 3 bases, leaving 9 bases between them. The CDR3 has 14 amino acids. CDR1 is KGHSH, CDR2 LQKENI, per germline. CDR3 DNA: TGTGCCAGCTCACCACCGAGGGCTCTCTACGAGCAGTACTTC. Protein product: CASSPPRALYEQYF.

The CDR3 sequence: CASSYGVQGEQFF. In DNA, the CDR3 is TGTGCCAGCAGTTACGGGGTACAGGGTGAGCAGTTCTTC. The rearrangement uses TRBV6-2 or TRBV6-3 and TRBJ2-1, with D perhaps matching TRBD1 (6 bases). Trimming removed 2 bases at V and 9 bases at J, with 11 bases between. The germline gives CDR1 MNHEY, CDR2 SVGEGT. This CDR3 has 13 residues.

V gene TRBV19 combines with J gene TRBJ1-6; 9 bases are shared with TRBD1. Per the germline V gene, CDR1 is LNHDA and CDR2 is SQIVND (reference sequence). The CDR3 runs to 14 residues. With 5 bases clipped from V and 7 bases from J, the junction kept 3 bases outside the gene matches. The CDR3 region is CASSEGQGNSPLHF. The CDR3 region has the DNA TGTGCCAGTAGTGAAGGACAGGGGAATTCACCCCTCCACTTT.

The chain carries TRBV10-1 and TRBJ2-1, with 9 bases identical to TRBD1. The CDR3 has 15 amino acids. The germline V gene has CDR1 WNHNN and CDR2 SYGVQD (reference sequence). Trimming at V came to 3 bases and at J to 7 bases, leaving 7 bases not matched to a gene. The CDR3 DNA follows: TGCGCCAGCAGTGACCCCACCGGGACAGGGAATGAGCAGTTCTTC. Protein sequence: CASSDPTGTGNEQFF.

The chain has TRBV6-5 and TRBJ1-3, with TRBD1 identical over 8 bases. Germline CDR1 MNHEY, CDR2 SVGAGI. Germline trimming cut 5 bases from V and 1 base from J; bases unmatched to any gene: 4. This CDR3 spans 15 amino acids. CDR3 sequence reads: CASSRQGKSGNTIYF. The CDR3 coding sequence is TGTGCCAGCAGTCGACAGGGGAAATCTGGAAACACCATATATTTT.

CDR3 sequence reads: CASSQDPRGDVYGYTF. The CDR3 coding sequence is TGCGCCAGCAGCCAAGATCCGCGGGGCGACGTGTATGGCTACACCTTC. This rearrangement joins TRBV4-3 to TRBJ1-2; D may be TRBD1 (5 bases). The germline V gene encodes CDR1 LGHNA and CDR2 YSLEER. The CDR3 length is 16 residues. The V end was cut by 0 bases, the J end by 5 bases, with 16 bases between.

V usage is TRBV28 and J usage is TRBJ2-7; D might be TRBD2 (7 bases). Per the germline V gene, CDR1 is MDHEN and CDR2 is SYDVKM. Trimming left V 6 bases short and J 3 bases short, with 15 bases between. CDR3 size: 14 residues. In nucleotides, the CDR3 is TGTGCCAGCAGGTCGGGGGGCGCAGACTACGAGCAGTACTTC. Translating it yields CASRSGGADYEQYF. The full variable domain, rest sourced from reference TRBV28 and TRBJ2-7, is DVKVTQSSRYLVKRTGEKVFLECVQDMDHENMFWYRQDPGLGLRLIYFSYDVKMKEKGDIPEGYSVSREKKERFSLILESASTNQTSMYLCASRSGGADYEQYFGPGTRLTVT.

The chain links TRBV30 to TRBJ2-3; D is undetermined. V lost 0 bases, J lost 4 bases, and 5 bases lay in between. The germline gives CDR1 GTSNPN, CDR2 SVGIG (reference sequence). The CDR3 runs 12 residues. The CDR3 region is CAWSVYPDTQYF. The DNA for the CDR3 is TGTGCCTGGAGTGTATATCCAGATACGCAGTATTTT.

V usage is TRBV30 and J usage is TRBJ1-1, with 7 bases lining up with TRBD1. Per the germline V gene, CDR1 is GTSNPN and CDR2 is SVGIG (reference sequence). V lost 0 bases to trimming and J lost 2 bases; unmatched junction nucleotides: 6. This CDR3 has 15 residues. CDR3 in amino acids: CAWSVRDRANTEAFF. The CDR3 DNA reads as TGTGCCTGGAGTGTACGAGACAGGGCCAACACTGAAGCTTTCTTT. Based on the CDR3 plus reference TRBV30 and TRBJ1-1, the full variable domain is SQTIHQWPATLVQPVGSPLSLECTVEGTSNPNLYWYRQAAGRGLQLLFYSVGIGQISSEVPQNLSASRPQDRQFILSSKKLLLSDSGFYLCAWSVRDRANTEAFFGQGTRLTVV.

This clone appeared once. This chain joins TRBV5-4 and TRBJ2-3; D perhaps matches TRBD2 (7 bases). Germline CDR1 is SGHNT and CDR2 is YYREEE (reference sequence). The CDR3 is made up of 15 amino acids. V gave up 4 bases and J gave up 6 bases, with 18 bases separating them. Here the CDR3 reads CASSLLEGGGDTQYF. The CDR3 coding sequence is TGTGCCAGCAGCCTGCTGGAGGGAGGGGGGGATACGCAGTATTTT.

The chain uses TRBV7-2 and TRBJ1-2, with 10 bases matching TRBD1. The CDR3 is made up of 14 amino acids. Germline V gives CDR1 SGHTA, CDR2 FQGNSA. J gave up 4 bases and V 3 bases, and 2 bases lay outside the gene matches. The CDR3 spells CASSLGQGPYGYTF. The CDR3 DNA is TGTGCCAGCAGCTTGGGACAGGGGCCCTATGGCTACACCTTC.

Here the CDR3 reads CASSLEGMRAFF. The CDR3 nucleotides are TGTGCCAGCAGTTTAGAGGGAATGAGAGCTTTCTTT. J is TRBJ1-1 and V is TRBV28; no clear D. V shed 2 bases and J shed 10 bases, with 11 bases lying between them. This CDR3 is 12 amino acids long. Germline loops: CDR1 MDHEN, CDR2 SYDVKM.

The CDR3, as DNA: TGTGCCAGCAGTCGGACTAGGTTATACGAGCAGTACTTC. Amino acid sequence: CASSRTRLYEQYF. This chain links TRBV2 with TRBJ2-7; 7 bases agree with TRBD2. J lost 4 bases, V lost 5 bases, and 5 bases had no gene match. CDR1 and CDR2 (germline): SNHLY, FYNNEI. The CDR3 loop spans 13 amino acids.

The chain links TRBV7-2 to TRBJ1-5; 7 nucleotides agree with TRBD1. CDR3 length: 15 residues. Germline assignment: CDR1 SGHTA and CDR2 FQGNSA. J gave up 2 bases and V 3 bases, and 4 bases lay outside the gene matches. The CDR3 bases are TGTGCCAGCAGCTTGAACAGGGGAGGCAATCAGCCCCAGCATTTT. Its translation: CASSLNRGGNQPQHF.

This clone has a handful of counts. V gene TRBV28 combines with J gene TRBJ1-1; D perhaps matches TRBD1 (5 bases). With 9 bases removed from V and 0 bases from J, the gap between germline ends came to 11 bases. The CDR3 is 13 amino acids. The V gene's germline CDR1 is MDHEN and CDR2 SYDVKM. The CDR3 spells CASYRRLNTEAFF. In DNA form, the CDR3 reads TGTGCCAGTTACAGGAGATTGAACACTGAAGCTTTCTTT.

CDR3 coding DNA: TGTGCTAGTGGTACAAGGACAGGCGGTCAGCCCCAGCATTTT. This encodes CASGTRTGGQPQHF. This chain joins TRBV12-5 and TRBJ1-5; TRBD1 aligns across 7 bases. The CDR3 is made up of 14 amino acids. The V gene end was trimmed by 5 bases and the J gene end by 6 bases; junction bases not matched to a gene: 7. From germline, CDR1 is LGHNT and CDR2 FRNRAP.

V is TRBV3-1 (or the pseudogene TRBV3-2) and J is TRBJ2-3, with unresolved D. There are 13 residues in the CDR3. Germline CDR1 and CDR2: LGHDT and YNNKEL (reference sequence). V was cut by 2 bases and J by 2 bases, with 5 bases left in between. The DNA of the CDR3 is TGTGCCAGCAGCCAACTAAACACAGATACGCAGTATTTT. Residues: CASSQLNTDTQYF.

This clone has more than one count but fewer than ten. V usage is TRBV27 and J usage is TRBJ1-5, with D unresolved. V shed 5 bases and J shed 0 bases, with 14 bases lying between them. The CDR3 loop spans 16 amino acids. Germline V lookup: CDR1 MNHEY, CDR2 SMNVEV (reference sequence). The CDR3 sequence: CASSPSSAFSNQPQHF. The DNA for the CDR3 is TGTGCCAGCAGTCCGAGTTCTGCTTTTAGCAATCAGCCCCAGCATTTT.

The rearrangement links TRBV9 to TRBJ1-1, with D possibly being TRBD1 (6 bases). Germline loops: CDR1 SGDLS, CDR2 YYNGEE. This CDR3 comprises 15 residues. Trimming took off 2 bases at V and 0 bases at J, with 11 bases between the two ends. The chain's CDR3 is CASSVGGQLNTEAFF. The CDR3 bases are TGTGCCAGCAGCGTCGGGGGGCAGTTGAACACTGAAGCTTTCTTT. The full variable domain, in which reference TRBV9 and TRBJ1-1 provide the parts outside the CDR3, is DSGVTQTPKHLITATGQRVTLRCSPRSGDLSVYWYQQSLDQGLQFLIQYYNGEERAKGNILERFSAQQFPDLHSELNLSSLELGDSALYFCASSVGGQLNTEAFFGQGTRLTVV.